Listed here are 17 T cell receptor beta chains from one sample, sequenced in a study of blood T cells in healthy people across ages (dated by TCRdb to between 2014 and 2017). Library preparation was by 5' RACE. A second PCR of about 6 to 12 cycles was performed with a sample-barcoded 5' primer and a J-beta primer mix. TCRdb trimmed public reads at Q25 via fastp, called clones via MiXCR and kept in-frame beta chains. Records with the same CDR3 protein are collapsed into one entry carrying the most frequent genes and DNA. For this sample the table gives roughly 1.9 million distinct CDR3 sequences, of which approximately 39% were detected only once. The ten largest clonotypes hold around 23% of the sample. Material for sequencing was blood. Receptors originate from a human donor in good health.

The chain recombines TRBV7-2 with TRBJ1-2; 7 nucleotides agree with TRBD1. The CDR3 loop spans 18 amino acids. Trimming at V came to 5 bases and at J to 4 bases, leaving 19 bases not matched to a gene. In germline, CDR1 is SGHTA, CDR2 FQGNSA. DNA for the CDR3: TGTGCCAGCAGCATTACAACAGGGGAAGGTTGCCAATTCTATGGCTACACCTTC. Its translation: CASSITTGEGCQFYGYTF.

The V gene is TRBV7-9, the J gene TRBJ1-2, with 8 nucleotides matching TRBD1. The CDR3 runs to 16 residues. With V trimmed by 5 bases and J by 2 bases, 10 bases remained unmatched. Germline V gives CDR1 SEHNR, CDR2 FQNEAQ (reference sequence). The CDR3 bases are TGTGCCAGCAGCCCTCGACAGGGGCGGGGGAACTATGGCTACACCTTC. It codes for CASSPRQGRGNYGYTF.

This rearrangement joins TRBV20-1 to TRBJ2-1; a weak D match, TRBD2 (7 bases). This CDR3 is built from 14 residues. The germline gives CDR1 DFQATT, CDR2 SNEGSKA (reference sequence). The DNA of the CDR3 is TGCACTCCTAAAGGGCGGGGGCCCCGGAATGAGCAGTTCTTC. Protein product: CTPKGRGPRNEQFF.

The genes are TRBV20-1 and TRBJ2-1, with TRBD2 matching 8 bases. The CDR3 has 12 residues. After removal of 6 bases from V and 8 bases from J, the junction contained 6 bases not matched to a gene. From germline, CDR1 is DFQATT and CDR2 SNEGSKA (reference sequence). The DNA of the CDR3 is TGCAGTGCCGCCGGGGGGGCCTATGAGCAGTTCTTC. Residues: CSAAGGAYEQFF.

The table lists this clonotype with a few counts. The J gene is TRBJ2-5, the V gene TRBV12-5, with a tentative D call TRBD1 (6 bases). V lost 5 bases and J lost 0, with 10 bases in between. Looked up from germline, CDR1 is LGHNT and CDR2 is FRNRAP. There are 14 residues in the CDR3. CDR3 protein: CASGPQGYQETQYF. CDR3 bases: TGTGCTAGTGGTCCCCAGGGGTACCAAGAGACCCAGTACTTC. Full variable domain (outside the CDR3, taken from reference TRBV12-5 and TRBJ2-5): DARVTQTPRHKVTEMGQEVTMRCQPILGHNTVFWYRQTMMQGLELLAYFRNRAPLDDSGMPKDRFSAEMPDATLATLKIQPSEPRDSAVYFCASGPQGYQETQYFGPGTRLLVL.

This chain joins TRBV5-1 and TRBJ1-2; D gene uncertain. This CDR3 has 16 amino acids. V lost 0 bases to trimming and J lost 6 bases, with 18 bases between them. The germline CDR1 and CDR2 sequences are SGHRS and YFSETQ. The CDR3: CASSLDSTQPWDGYTF. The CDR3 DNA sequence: TGCGCCAGCAGCTTGGATTCCACACAACCCTGGGATGGCTACACCTTC.

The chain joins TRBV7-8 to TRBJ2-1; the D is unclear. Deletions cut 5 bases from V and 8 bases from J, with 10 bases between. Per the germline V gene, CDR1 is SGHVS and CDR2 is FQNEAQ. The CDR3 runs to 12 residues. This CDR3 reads CASSPDCYEQFF. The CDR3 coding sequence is TGTGCCAGCAGCCCCGACTGCTATGAGCAGTTCTTC.

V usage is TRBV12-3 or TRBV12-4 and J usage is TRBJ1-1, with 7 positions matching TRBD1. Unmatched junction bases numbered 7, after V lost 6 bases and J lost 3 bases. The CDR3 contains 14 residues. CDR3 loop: CASSQGGADTEAFF. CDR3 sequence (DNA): TGTGCCAGCAGCCAAGGGGGCGCGGACACTGAAGCTTTCTTT.

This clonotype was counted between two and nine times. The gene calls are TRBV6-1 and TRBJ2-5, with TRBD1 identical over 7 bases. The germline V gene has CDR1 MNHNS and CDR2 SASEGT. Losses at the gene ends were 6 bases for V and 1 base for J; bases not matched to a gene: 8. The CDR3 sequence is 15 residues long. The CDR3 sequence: CASSPRTGSQETQYF. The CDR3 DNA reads TGTGCCAGCAGCCCCCGGACAGGTAGCCAAGAGACCCAGTACTTC.

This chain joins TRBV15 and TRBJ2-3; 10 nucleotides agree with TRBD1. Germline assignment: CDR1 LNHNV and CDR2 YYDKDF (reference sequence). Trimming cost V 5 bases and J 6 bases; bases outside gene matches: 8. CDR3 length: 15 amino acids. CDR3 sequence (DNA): TGTGCCACCAGCGCCAGACAGGGGGCGTTTGATACGCAGTATTTT. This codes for CATSARQGAFDTQYF.

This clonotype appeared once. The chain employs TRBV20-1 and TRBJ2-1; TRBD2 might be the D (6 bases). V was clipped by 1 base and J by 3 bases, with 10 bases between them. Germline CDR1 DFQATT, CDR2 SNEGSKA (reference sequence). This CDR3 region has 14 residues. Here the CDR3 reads CSARAPSDYNEQFF. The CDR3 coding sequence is TGCAGTGCTAGAGCTCCTAGCGACTACAATGAGCAGTTCTTC.

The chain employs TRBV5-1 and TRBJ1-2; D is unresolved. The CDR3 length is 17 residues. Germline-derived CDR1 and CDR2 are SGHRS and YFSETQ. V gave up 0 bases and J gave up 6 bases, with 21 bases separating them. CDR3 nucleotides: TGCGCCAGCAGCTTGGGGTTCCCGTCTGGCCTCCTCCATGGCTACACCTTC. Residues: CASSLGFPSGLLHGYTF.

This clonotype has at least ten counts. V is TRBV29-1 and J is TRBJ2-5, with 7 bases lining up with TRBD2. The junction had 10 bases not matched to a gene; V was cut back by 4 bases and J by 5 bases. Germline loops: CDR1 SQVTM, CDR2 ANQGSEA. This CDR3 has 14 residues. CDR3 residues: CSVGSAGVAETQYF. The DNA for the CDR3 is TGCAGCGTTGGATCGGCGGGGGTAGCGGAGACCCAGTACTTC.

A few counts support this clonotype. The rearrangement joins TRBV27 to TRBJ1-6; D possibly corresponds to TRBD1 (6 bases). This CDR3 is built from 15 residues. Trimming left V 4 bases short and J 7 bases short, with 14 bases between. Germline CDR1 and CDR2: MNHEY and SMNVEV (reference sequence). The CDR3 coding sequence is TGTGCCAGCAGTTCCTACAGGGAAGCCAATTCACCCCTCCACTTT. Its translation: CASSSYREANSPLHF.

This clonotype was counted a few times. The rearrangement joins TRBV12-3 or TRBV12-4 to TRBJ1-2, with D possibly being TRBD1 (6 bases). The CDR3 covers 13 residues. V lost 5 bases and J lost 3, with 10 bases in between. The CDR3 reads CASSIEGDYGYTF. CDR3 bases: TGTGCCAGCAGTATTGAGGGGGACTATGGCTACACCTTC.

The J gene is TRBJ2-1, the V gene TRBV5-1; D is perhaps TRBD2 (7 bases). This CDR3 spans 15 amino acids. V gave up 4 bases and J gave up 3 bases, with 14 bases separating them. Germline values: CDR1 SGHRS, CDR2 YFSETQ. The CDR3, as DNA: TGCGCCAGCAGCCCTCTAGGGGGGGACTACAATGAGCAGTTCTTC. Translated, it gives CASSPLGGDYNEQFF.

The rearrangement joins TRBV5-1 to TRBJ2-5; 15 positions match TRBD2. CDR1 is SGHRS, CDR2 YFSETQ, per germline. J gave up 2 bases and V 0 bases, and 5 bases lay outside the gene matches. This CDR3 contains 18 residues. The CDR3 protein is CASSLAGTSGGLQETQYF. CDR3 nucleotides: TGCGCCAGCAGCTTGGCCGGGACTAGCGGGGGGTTACAAGAGACCCAGTACTTC.